Listed here are 20 T cell receptor beta chains from one sample, sequenced in a study of identical twins. TCRdb re-called the 5' RACE reads with MiXCR, one entry per CDR3 protein. The table records about 790,000 distinct CDR3 sequences, 15% to 20% of them present only once. These data are also associated with another study on T cells expressing NK-cell markers.

Input material: PBMCs. The source of these receptors is a woman aged 18-29 years in good health.

The chain uses TRBV12-3 or TRBV12-4 and TRBJ1-5; 9 positions agree with TRBD1. V lost 3 bases and J lost 7; bases outside the gene matches: 10. This CDR3 spans 16 amino acids. The CDR3 here is CASSFPGQGIGQPQHF. The CDR3 region has the DNA TGTGCCAGCAGTTTTCCGGGACAGGGCATTGGACAGCCCCAGCATTTT.

The V and J genes are TRBV7-2 and TRBJ2-2; D uncertain. Trimming left V 7 bases short and J 3 bases short, with 6 bases between. Germline values: CDR1 SGHTA, CDR2 FQGNSA. This CDR3 region has 12 residues. DNA of the CDR3: TGTGCCAGCACCTCCTACACCGGGGAGCTGTTTTTT. Its protein product is CASTSYTGELFF.

In its sample, this clonotype was seen a few times. The V and J genes are TRBV9 and TRBJ2-1, with D maybe TRBD2 (5 bases). CDR3 length equals 16 residues. Germline-derived CDR1 and CDR2 are SGDLS and YYNGEE. V lost 3 bases to trimming and J lost 6 bases, with 19 bases between them. CDR3 bases: TGTGCCAGCAGCGCGATACCCCTCCTGAGGGCCAATGAGCAGTTCTTC. Its protein product is CASSAIPLLRANEQFF.

This clonotype was counted a single time. The V call is TRBV7-2, the J call TRBJ1-1; D possibly corresponds to TRBD1 (5 bases). V dropped 5 bases and J dropped 4 bases, with 11 bases sitting between them. This CDR3 has 13 amino acids. Germline CDR1 is SGHTA and CDR2 is FQGNSA. The DNA for the CDR3 is TGTGCCAGCAGCGTGATCAGGGTCACTGAAGCTTTCTTT. Its translation: CASSVIRVTEAFF.

This clonotype was counted a few times. The V gene is TRBV6-1, the J gene TRBJ1-5; D ambiguous. The germline CDR1 and CDR2 sequences are MNHNS and SASEGT. Trimming cost V 7 bases and J 0 bases, with 16 bases left between them. The CDR3 totals 16 residues. CDR3 loop: CASTPGPWGSNQPQHF. CDR3 nucleotide sequence: TGTGCCAGCACCCCCGGCCCGTGGGGTAGCAATCAGCCCCAGCATTTT.

The V and J genes are TRBV20-1 and TRBJ1-6; 9 bases align to TRBD1. The CDR3 is 16 amino acids. V lost 2 bases and J lost 10; bases outside the gene matches: 12. Germline lookup yields CDR1 DFQATT and CDR2 SNEGSKA (reference sequence). CDR3 region: CSARWDRASKGSPLHF. The DNA for the CDR3 is TGCAGTGCTAGATGGGACAGGGCCTCTAAGGGATCACCCCTCCACTTT.

In this sample, this clonotype turned up a few times. The V call is TRBV7-2, the J call TRBJ2-1; D possibly corresponds to TRBD1 (6 bases). Trimming took 5 bases from V and 7 from J, leaving 12 bases between them. CDR3 length: 13 amino acids. The germline V gene has CDR1 SGHTA and CDR2 FQGNSA. In DNA form, the CDR3 reads TGTGCCAGCAGCCTACAAGACAGGAATGAGCAGTTCTTC. This encodes CASSLQDRNEQFF. Full variable domain (missing parts from reference TRBV7-2 and TRBJ2-1): GAGVSQSPSNKVTEKGKDVELRCDPISGHTALYWYRQSLGQGLEFLIYFQGNSAPDKSGLPSDRFSAERTGGSVSTLTIQRTQQEDSAVYLCASSLQDRNEQFFGPGTRLTVL.

Details on this clonotype: At one of its ends the junction is not consistent with the germline gene, which may arise from a read error. The chain links TRBV4-2 to TRBJ2-1, with TRBD2 matching 9 bases. From germline, CDR1 is LGHNA and CDR2 YNFKEQ. The CDR3 loop spans 17 amino acids. This CDR3 reads CASSQDLRRGGYNEHFF. The CDR3 nucleotides are TGTGCCAGCAGCCAAGATTTACGGCGGGGGGGCTACAATGAGCACTTCTTC.

This clonotype was picked up many times. This chain joins TRBV20-1 and TRBJ2-7; 7 nucleotides align to TRBD2. Germline V gene sequence: CDR1 DFQATT, CDR2 SNEGSKA (reference sequence). This CDR3 region has 14 residues. With 6 bases clipped from V and 4 bases from J, the junction kept 12 bases outside the gene matches. The CDR3 region is CSATGLAELYEQYF. Written as DNA, the CDR3 is TGCAGTGCCACCGGGCTAGCGGAGCTTTACGAGCAGTACTTC.

This clonotype came up a few times. V is TRBV12-5 and J is TRBJ2-5; D gene ambiguous. The V end was cut by 5 bases, the J end by 6 bases, with 13 bases between. The CDR3 covers 13 residues. Germline CDR1 is LGHNT and CDR2 is FRNRAP. The CDR3 DNA follows: TGTGCTAGTGGTCGCCTCATCGGAAAGACCCAGTACTTC. Its protein product is CASGRLIGKTQYF. Full variable domain (remainder filled in from reference TRBV12-5 and TRBJ2-5): DARVTQTPRHKVTEMGQEVTMRCQPILGHNTVFWYRQTMMQGLELLAYFRNRAPLDDSGMPKDRFSAEMPDATLATLKIQPSEPRDSAVYFCASGRLIGKTQYFGPGTRLLVL.

The rearrangement uses TRBV27 and TRBJ2-3; 12 positions agree with TRBD2. The ends lost 4 bases at V and 7 bases at J; junction bases unmatched: 6. Germline assignment: CDR1 MNHEY and CDR2 SMNVEV (reference sequence). The CDR3 is made up of 15 amino acids. In DNA, the CDR3 is TGTGCCAGCAGTTGGCTAGCGGGGGGGCTATATACGCAGTATTTT. Translation: CASSWLAGGLYTQYF.

This chain links TRBV12-3 or TRBV12-4 with TRBJ1-5; D call uncertain. Trimming pared 2 bases from V and 5 bases from J, leaving 4 bases between. The CDR3 length is 12 residues. CDR3 protein: CASSLMDQPQHF. CDR3 nucleotides: TGTGCCAGCAGTTTAATGGATCAGCCCCAGCATTTT.

This clonotype has a handful of counts. This chain connects TRBV4-2 to TRBJ2-3; D possibly matches TRBD1 or TRBD2 (6 bases each). The CDR3 sequence is 16 residues long. Deletions cut 3 bases from V and 0 bases from J, with 13 bases between. Germline values: CDR1 LGHNA, CDR2 YNFKEQ. The CDR3 here is CASSQAPGASTDTQYF. The CDR3 nucleotides are TGTGCCAGCAGCCAGGCACCGGGGGCGAGCACAGATACGCAGTATTTT.

This clonotype turned up a few times. The chain carries TRBV20-1 and TRBJ2-1; 7 positions match TRBD1. The J segment lost 0 bases and the V segment lost 4 bases, leaving 6 bases of the junction unmatched. The germline V gene encodes CDR1 DFQATT and CDR2 SNEGSKA (reference sequence). This CDR3 region has 15 residues. The CDR3 nucleotides are TGCAGTGCTACCCACAGGGGCCACTCCTACAATGAGCAGTTCTTC. It translates to CSATHRGHSYNEQFF.

This chain joins TRBV30 and TRBJ2-2; D not certain. There are 13 residues in the CDR3. The V end lost 1 base, the J end lost 4 bases, and 7 bases lay between the germline ends. CDR1 and CDR2 (germline): GTSNPN, SVGIG (reference sequence). This CDR3 reads CAWSAEFTGELFF. CDR3 DNA: TGTGCCTGGAGTGCCGAGTTCACCGGGGAGCTGTTTTTT.

The genes are TRBV27 and TRBJ2-1; 9 nucleotides align to TRBD1. Per germline, CDR1 MNHEY and CDR2 SMNVEV (reference sequence). The junction had 8 bases not matched to a gene; V was cut back by 7 bases and J by 4 bases. This CDR3 is 15 amino acids long. CDR3 sequence reads: CASIPRGQGYNEQFF. The CDR3, as DNA: TGTGCCAGCATCCCTAGGGGACAGGGTTACAATGAGCAGTTCTTC.

The genes are TRBV5-1 and TRBJ1-2; tentative D call: TRBD1 (5 bases). Germline-derived CDR1 and CDR2 are SGHRS and YFSETQ. Trimming stripped 4 bases from V and 6 bases from J, with 13 bases between. This CDR3 has 13 amino acids. The CDR3 here is CASSPSTEHGYTF. CDR3 in DNA: TGCGCCAGCAGCCCCTCGACAGAGCATGGCTACACCTTC. Filled out from reference TRBV5-1 and TRBJ1-2, the complete variable domain reads KAGVTQTPRYLIKTRGQQVTLSCSPISGHRSVSWYQQTPGQGLQFLFEYFSETQRNKGNFPGRFSGRQFSNSRSEMNVSTLELGDSALYLCASSPSTEHGYTFGSGTRLTVV.

The genes are TRBV20-1 and TRBJ1-5; tentative D call: TRBD1 (6 bases). Germline CDR1 reads DFQATT; CDR2 reads SNEGSKA (reference sequence). The CDR3 has 13 amino acids. The CDR3 nucleotides read TGCAGCGTGGCGGGGGGCATGAATCAGCCCCAGCATTTT. As protein: CSVAGGMNQPQHF.

This clonotype has just a few counts. The V call is TRBV5-1, the J call TRBJ2-3; TRBD2 matches 16 bases. The V gene's germline CDR1 is SGHRS and CDR2 YFSETQ. Trimming at V came to 4 bases and at J to 2 bases, leaving 4 bases not matched to a gene. This CDR3 region has 17 residues. The CDR3: CASSTGLAGGPTDTQYF. The CDR3 region has the DNA TGCGCCAGCAGCACGGGACTAGCGGGGGGGCCCACAGATACGCAGTATTTT.

This clonotype was detected a few times. The chain combines TRBV20-1 with TRBJ2-1; D remains ambiguous. This CDR3 is built from 11 residues. Germline CDR1 is DFQATT and CDR2 is SNEGSKA (reference sequence). V lost 3 bases, J lost 7 bases, and 7 bases lay in between. The DNA for the CDR3 is TGCAGTGCTAGGATCGGTAATGAGCAGTTCTTC. Its protein product is CSARIGNEQFF.